Listed below are T cell receptor beta chains from one sample, sequenced in a study of CD8+ T cells in alopecia areata. Measured with immunoSEQ multiplex PCR; TCRdb has only the in-frame clones, and not every one. The sample lists about 150,000 clones; about nine tenths were seen once. This specimen was CD8+ T cells sorted from blood, taken at week 0. The receptors originated from a human donor with alopecia areata. CDR3s include the opening cysteine and the closing phenylalanine or tryptophan. A D gene is named only where the DNA matches it firmly. Clone size is stated in some rows and not others, as once, few, many or a class when expanded.

TRBV5-6	NA	NA	TRBJ2-2	CASSLTENTGELFF	TGTGCCAGCAGCTTGACAGAAAACACCGGGGAGCTGTTTTTT
TRBV9	NA	NA	TRBJ2-7	CASSATPVPTYEQYF	TGTGCCAGCAGCGCGACCCCCGTCCCCACCTACGAGCAGTACTTC
TRBV29-1	NA	NA	TRBJ2-2	CSVPRVGTGELFF	TGCAGCGTCCCCAGGGTTGGCACCGGGGAGCTGTTTTTT
TRBV29-1	NA	NA	TRBJ2-7	CSVETGNSYEQYF	TGCAGCGTTGAAACAGGAAACTCCTACGAGCAGTACTTC
TRBV6-1	NA	NA	TRBJ2-7	CASSEYGTTPSTVYEQYF	TGTGCCAGCAGTGAATACGGGACAACACCATCGACCGTCTACGAGCAGTACTTC
TRBV27	NA	TRBD2	TRBJ2-7	CASSSPGLAGSYEQYF	TGTGCCAGCAGTTCCCCGGGACTAGCGGGGTCCTACGAGCAGTACTTC
TRBV11-2	NA	TRBD1	TRBJ1-1	CASSNPGTGAEAFF	TGTGCCAGCAGCAACCCCGGGACAGGGGCTGAAGCTTTCTTT
TRBV6-5	NA	NA	TRBJ1-1	CASSYSTTTGEAFF	TGTGCCAGCAGTTACTCGACTACGACTGGTGAAGCTTTCTTT
TRBV27	NA	TRBD1	TRBJ1-5	CASSIEGGAGNQPQHF	TGTGCCAGCAGCATAGAAGGGGGCGCGGGCAATCAGCCCCAGCATTTT
TRBV4-1	NA	NA	TRBJ1-1	CASSPGAMIEFEAFF	TGCGCCAGCAGCCCAGGGGCGATGATTGAGTTTGAAGCTTTCTTT
TRBV4-1	NA	NA	TRBJ2-6	CASSQDRDPGANVLTF	TGCGCCAGCAGCCAAGATCGGGACCCTGGGGCCAACGTCCTGACTTTC
TRBV7-9	NA	TRBD1	TRBJ2-5	CASSSFTGGVGETQYF	TGTGCCAGCAGCTCCTTTACAGGGGGCGTCGGGGAGACCCAGTACTTC
TRBV29-1	once	NA	TRBJ2-7	CSAIQGGYEQYF	TGCAGCGCTATCCAAGGGGGCTACGAGCAGTACTTC
TRBV7-9	NA	NA	TRBJ2-7	CASSSGYGGNIEQYF	TGTGCCAGCAGCTCAGGATACGGGGGAAACATCGAGCAGTACTTC
TRBV5-1	NA	NA	TRBJ2-1	CASSVNPWRDYNEQFF	TGCGCCAGCAGCGTCAACCCATGGCGGGACTACAATGAGCAGTTCTTC
TRBV20-1	once	NA	TRBJ1-2	CSARQGNGYTF	TGCAGTGCTAGACAGGGTAATGGCTACACCTTC
TRBV5-1	NA	NA	TRBJ2-7	CASSLEGGANYEQYF	TGCGCCAGCAGCTTAGAAGGGGGAGCAAACTACGAGCAGTACTTC
TRBV4-1	NA	NA	TRBJ2-1	CASSQGQVSYNEQFF	TGCGCCAGCAGCCAAGGACAGGTTTCCTACAATGAGCAGTTCTTC
TRBV6-1	NA	NA	TRBJ2-7	CASTGYEQYF	TGTGCCAGCACTGGGTACGAGCAGTACTTC
TRBV4-1	NA	NA	TRBJ1-2	CASSPYTANYGYTF	TGCGCCAGCAGCCCGTACACGGCCAACTATGGCTACACCTTC
TRBV2	NA	TRBD1	TRBJ2-7	CASIPRDRNFYEQYF	TGTGCCAGCATCCCCCGGGACAGGAATTTTTACGAGCAGTACTTC
TRBV29-1	NA	NA	TRBJ2-1	CSVEVDGYEQFF	TGCAGCGTTGAGGTCGACGGATATGAGCAGTTCTTC
TRBV29-1	NA	NA	TRBJ2-1	CSVLLAPEQFF	TGCAGCGTCCTCCTGGCCCCCGAGCAGTTCTTC
TRBV7-3	NA	NA	TRBJ2-1	CASSLVGVYEQFF	TGTGCCAGCAGCTTAGTGGGGGTCTATGAGCAGTTCTTC
TRBV4-1	NA	NA	TRBJ2-1	CASSPTGGGYNEQFF	TGCGCCAGCAGCCCTACAGGGGGAGGGTACAATGAGCAGTTCTTC
TRBV7-9	once	NA	TRBJ1-4	CASSSRDGGATNEKLFF	TGTGCCAGCAGCTCCCGGGACGGGGGTGCAACTAATGAAAAACTGTTTTTT
TRBV13	NA	NA	TRBJ2-1	CASSLGQNYNEQFF	TGTGCCAGCAGCTTAGGTCAGAACTACAATGAGCAGTTCTTC
TRBV25-1	many	NA	TRBJ2-3	CASSEYSLTDTQYF	TGTGCCAGCAGTGAATATAGCCTCACAGATACGCAGTATTTT